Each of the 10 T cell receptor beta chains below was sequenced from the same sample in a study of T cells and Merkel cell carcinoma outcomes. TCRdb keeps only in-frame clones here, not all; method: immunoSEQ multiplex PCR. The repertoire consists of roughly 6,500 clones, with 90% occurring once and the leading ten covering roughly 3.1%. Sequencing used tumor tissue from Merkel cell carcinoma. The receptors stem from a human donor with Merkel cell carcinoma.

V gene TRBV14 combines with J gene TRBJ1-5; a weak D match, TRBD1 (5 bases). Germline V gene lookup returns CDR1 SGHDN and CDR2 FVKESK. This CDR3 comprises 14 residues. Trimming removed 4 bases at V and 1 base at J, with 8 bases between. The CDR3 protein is CASSPRQSNQPQHF. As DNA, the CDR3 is TGTGCCAGCAGCCCCCGACAGAGCAATCAGCCCCAGCATTTT.

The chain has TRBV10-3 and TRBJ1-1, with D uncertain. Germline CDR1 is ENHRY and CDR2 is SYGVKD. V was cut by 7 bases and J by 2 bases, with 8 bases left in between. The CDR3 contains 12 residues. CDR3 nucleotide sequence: TGTGCCATCAAGAAGGATAACACTGAAGCTTTCTTT. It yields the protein CAIKKDNTEAFF.

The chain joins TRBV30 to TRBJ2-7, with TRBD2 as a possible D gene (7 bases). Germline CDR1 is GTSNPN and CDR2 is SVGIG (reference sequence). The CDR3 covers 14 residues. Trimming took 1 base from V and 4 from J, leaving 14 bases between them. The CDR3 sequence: CAWSEGGVRYEQYF. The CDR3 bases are TGTGCCTGGAGTGAGGGGGGGGTGAGATACGAGCAGTACTTC. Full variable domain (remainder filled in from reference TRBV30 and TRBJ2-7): SQTIHQWPATLVQPVGSPLSLECTVEGTSNPNLYWYRQAAGRGLQLLFYSVGIGQISSEVPQNLSASRPQDRQFILSSKKLLLSDSGFYLCAWSEGGVRYEQYFGPGTRLTVT.

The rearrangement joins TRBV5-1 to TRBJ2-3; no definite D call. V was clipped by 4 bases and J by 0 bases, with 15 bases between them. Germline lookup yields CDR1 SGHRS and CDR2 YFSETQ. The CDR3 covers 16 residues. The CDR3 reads CASSNLGKRSTDTQYF. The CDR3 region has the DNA TGCGCCAGCAGCAACCTGGGGAAGAGGAGCACAGATACGCAGTATTTT.

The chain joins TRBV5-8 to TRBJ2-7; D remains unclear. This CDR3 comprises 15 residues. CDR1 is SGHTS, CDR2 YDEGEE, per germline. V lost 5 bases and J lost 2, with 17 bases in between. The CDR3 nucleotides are TGTGCCAGCAGGGGGTGGTCGGAGAGCCCCTACGAGCAGTACGTC. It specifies CASRGWSESPYEQYV.

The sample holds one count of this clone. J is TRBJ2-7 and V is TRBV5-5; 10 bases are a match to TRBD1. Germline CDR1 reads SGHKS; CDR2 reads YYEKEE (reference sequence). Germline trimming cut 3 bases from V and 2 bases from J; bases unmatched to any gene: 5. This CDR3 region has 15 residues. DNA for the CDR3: TGTGCCAGCAGCTCGCGGGACAGGGGTACCTACGAGCAGTACGTC. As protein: CASSSRDRGTYEQYV.

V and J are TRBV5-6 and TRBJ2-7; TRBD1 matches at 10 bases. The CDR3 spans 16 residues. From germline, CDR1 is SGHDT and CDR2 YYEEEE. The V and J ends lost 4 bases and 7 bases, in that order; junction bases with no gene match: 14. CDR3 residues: CASSPSEGTGAREQYF. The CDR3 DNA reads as TGTGCCAGCAGCCCCTCAGAGGGGACAGGGGCTCGAGAGCAGTACTTC.

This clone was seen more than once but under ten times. CDR3 DNA sequence: TGTGCCAGCAGCCCGGGACAGGATGAAAAACTGTTTTTT. As protein: CASSPGQDEKLFF. The rearrangement links TRBV5-4 to TRBJ1-4, with 8 nucleotides matching TRBD1. Unmatched junction bases numbered 2, after V lost 4 bases and J lost 6 bases. CDR3 length equals 13 residues. Germline V gene lookup returns CDR1 SGHNT and CDR2 YYREEE (reference sequence). Full variable domain (outside the CDR3, taken from reference TRBV5-4 and TRBJ1-4): ETGVTQSPTHLIKTRGQQVTLRCSSQSGHNTVSWYQQALGQGPQFIFQYYREEENGRGNFPPRFSGLQFPNYSSELNVNALELDDSALYLCASSPGQDEKLFFGSGTQLSVL.

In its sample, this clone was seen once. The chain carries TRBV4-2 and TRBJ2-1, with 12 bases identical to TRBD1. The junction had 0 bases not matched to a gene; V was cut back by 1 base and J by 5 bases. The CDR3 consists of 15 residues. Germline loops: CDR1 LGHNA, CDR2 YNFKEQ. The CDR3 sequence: CASSQGDRGHNEQFF. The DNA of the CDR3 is TGTGCCAGCAGCCAAGGGGACAGGGGGCACAATGAGCAGTTCTTC.

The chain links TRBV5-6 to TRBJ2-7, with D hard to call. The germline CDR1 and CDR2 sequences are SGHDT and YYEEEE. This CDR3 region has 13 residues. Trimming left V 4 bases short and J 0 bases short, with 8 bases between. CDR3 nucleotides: TGTGCCAGCAGCCCCGAACTCTCCTACGAGCAGTACTTC. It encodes CASSPELSYEQYF.